This T cell receptor beta chain was profiled in a study of blood T cell repertoires in COVID-19. Looking at the study overall: There were acute and convalescent COVID-19 samples, and they came from the United States, Italy and Spain. From T cells, B-cell-depleted T cells, or PBMCs came the material, which was cDNA or gDNA.

Assay used: immunoSEQ multiplex PCR; TCRdb lists only in-frame clones, some missing. The data contain approximately 270,000 clones, approximately 83% of them singletons. Trimming removed 5 bases from V and 2 bases from J, with 15 bases in between. The CDR3 consists of 15 residues. Germline assignment: CDR1 LNHDA and CDR2 SQIVND (reference sequence). This clone was detected only a few times. The clonotype was recovered from a woman aged 25-40 years who had recovered from COVID-19. Material for sequencing was PBMCs or T cells enriched from blood (not recorded which). The chain uses TRBV19 and TRBJ1-2; tentative D call: TRBD1 (6 bases). The CDR3 DNA sequence: TGTGCCAGTAGTCCTCGACAGGCCCTCAACTATGGCTACACCTTC. Its protein product is CASSPRQALNYGYTF.